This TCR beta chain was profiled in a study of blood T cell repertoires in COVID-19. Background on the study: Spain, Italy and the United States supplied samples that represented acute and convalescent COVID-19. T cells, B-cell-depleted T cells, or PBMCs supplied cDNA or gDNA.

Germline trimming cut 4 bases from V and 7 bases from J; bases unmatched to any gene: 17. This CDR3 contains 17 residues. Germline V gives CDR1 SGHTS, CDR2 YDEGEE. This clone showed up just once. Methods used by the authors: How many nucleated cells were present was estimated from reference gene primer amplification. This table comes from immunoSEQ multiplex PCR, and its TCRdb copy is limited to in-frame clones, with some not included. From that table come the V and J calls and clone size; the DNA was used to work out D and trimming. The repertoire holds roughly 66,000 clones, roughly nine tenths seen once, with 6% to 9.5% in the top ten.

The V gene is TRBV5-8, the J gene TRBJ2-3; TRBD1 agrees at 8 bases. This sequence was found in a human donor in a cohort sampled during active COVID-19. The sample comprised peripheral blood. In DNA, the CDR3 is TGTGCCAGCAGCATAAACCTCGGACAGGGTTCAAGGAATACGCAGTATTTT. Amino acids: CASSINLGQGSRNTQYF.